These T cell receptor beta chains were read from a single sample in a study of cytotoxic CD8 clonotypes in ibrutinib-treated CLL. Only in-frame clones appear in the TCRdb table, and some are missing; sequencing was by immunoSEQ multiplex PCR. The sample has 200,000 or so clones; about four fifths are singletons. Sequencing used PBMCs, obtained after 12 months of ibrutinib treatment. The receptor source for this set is a human donor with chronic lymphocytic leukemia. Each CDR3 is given with its conserved first and last residue. D genes are given only for firm matches. Only some rows state a clone size, as once, few, many or a class for expanded clones.

len: 17
j_gene: TRBJ2-7
v_gene: TRBV19
abundance: .
d_gene: TRBD1
CDR3aa: CASSTSPGTGITYEQYF
CDR3nt: TGTGCCAGTAGCACTTCCCCCGGGACAGGGATTACCTACGAGCAGTACTTC

len: 15
j_gene: TRBJ2-7
v_gene: TRBV7-9
abundance: .
d_gene: .
CDR3aa: CASSLATAGVDEQYF
CDR3nt: TGTGCCAGCAGCTTAGCGACAGCCGGTGTTGACGAGCAGTACTTC

len: 13
j_gene: TRBJ1-1
v_gene: TRBV29-1
abundance: .
d_gene: .
CDR3aa: CSVVGLGFTEAFF
CDR3nt: TGCAGCGTTGTGGGGCTAGGGTTCACTGAAGCTTTCTTT

len: 13
j_gene: TRBJ1-2
v_gene: TRBV6-1
abundance: .
d_gene: .
CDR3aa: CASSGRRDYGYTF
CDR3nt: TGTGCCAGCAGTGGTCGCAGGGACTATGGCTACACCTTC

len: 16
j_gene: TRBJ2-3
v_gene: TRBV7-9
abundance: few
d_gene: TRBD2
CDR3aa: CASSLWASGSTDTQYF
CDR3nt: TGTGCCAGCAGCTTATGGGCTAGCGGGAGCACAGATACGCAGTATTTT

len: 14
j_gene: TRBJ1-5
v_gene: TRBV6-5
abundance: .
d_gene: TRBD1
CDR3aa: CASSATQGDQPQHF
CDR3nt: TGTGCCAGCAGTGCGACCCAGGGGGATCAGCCCCAGCATTTT

len: 12
j_gene: TRBJ2-2
v_gene: TRBV2
abundance: .
d_gene: .
CDR3aa: CASSVGTGELFF
CDR3nt: TGTGCCAGCAGTGTAGGGACCGGGGAGCTGTTTTTT

len: 14
j_gene: TRBJ2-1
v_gene: TRBV27
abundance: .
d_gene: .
CDR3aa: CASSPLQGGNEQFF
CDR3nt: TGTGCCAGCAGTCCGTTACAGGGTGGGAATGAGCAGTTCTTC

len: 18
j_gene: TRBJ1-2
v_gene: TRBV5-6
abundance: .
d_gene: .
CDR3aa: CASSTLGRDPGERYGYTF
CDR3nt: TGTGCCAGCAGCACACTAGGCCGGGACCCCGGGGAACGTTATGGCTACACCTTC

len: 15
j_gene: TRBJ2-2
v_gene: TRBV2
abundance: .
d_gene: .
CDR3aa: CASSERRQSTGELFF
CDR3nt: TGTGCCAGCAGTGAACGACGACAGTCGACCGGGGAGCTGTTTTTT

len: 15
j_gene: TRBJ2-3
v_gene: TRBV7-3
abundance: .
d_gene: .
CDR3aa: CASSLNSGVTDTQYF
CDR3nt: TGTGCCAGCAGCTTGAACAGTGGGGTGACAGATACGCAGTATTTT

len: 12
j_gene: TRBJ2-7
v_gene: TRBV5-8
abundance: once
d_gene: .
CDR3aa: CASSFYGYEQYF
CDR3nt: TGTGCCAGCAGCTTCTATGGCTACGAGCAGTACTTC

len: 13
j_gene: TRBJ2-3
v_gene: TRBV2
abundance: .
d_gene: .
CDR3aa: CASTPDGTDTQYF
CDR3nt: TGTGCCAGCACGCCCGACGGCACAGATACGCAGTATTTT

len: 12
j_gene: TRBJ1-1
v_gene: TRBV7-9
abundance: few
d_gene: .
CDR3aa: CASSLAGGQAFF
CDR3nt: TGTGCCAGCAGCTTAGCAGGGGGGCAGGCTTTCTTT

len: 19
j_gene: TRBJ2-1
v_gene: TRBV7-9
abundance: .
d_gene: .
CDR3aa: CASSSPGGQLAASYNEQFF
CDR3nt: TGTGCCAGCAGCTCCCCAGGGGGACAACTAGCGGCCTCCTACAATGAGCAGTTCTTC